The 27 T cell receptor beta chains listed next were all sequenced from one sample in a study of CD8 T cells in Susac syndrome. With random hexamers, about 0.45 to 1 ug RNA was reverse transcribed. TCRdb reprocessed the immunoSEQ multiplex PCR reads with MiXCR, giving one entry per CDR3 protein. The sample consists of roughly 160,000 distinct CDR3 sequences, 90% to 95% of them appearing once. Material for sequencing was CD4+ T cells from PBMCs. These receptor sequences come from a human donor in good health.

This clonotype occurred once. V and J are TRBV7-9 and TRBJ2-5; TRBD2 is a possible D gene (6 bases). Germline CDR1 is SEHNR and CDR2 is FQNEAQ (reference sequence). Trimming removed 10 bases at V and 3 bases at J, with 12 bases between. CDR3 size: 12 residues. The CDR3: CATRRGEETQYF. In DNA form, the CDR3 reads TGTGCCACCCGGAGGGGCGAAGAGACCCAGTACTTC.

The V call is TRBV12-3 or TRBV12-4, the J call TRBJ2-7; 11 bases agree with TRBD2. V was pared by 4 bases and J by 2 bases, with 13 bases of the junction left unmatched. This CDR3 contains 18 residues. This CDR3 reads CASSSRTILAGATYEQYF. DNA of the CDR3: TGTGCCAGCAGTTCCCGCACGATACTAGCGGGGGCTACCTACGAGCAGTACTTC.

CDR3 protein: CASSSLRDRVGNTEAFF. CDR3 in DNA: TGTGCCAGCAGCTCGCTACGGGACAGGGTAGGGAATACTGAAGCTTTCTTT. This chain uses TRBV11-2 with TRBJ1-1; 9 positions agree with TRBD1. The V gene end was trimmed by 4 bases and the J gene end by 5 bases; junction bases not matched to a gene: 14. This CDR3 has 17 residues. The germline V gene encodes CDR1 SGHAT and CDR2 FQNNGV.

The DNA for the CDR3 is TGTGCCTGGAGTGGACAGGGTCAGCCCCAGCATTTT. This gives the protein CAWSGQGQPQHF. The V and J genes are TRBV30 and TRBJ1-5; 7 positions match TRBD1. This CDR3 has 12 residues. CDR1 and CDR2 (germline): GTSNPN, SVGIG (reference sequence). Trimming at V came to 1 base and at J to 6 bases, leaving 0 bases not matched to a gene.

This clonotype was recorded once. This chain uses TRBV9 with TRBJ1-2; no firm D call. Germline V gives CDR1 SGDLS, CDR2 YYNGEE. V lost 3 bases to trimming and J lost 0 bases, with 3 bases between them. The CDR3 has 12 residues. The CDR3 DNA is TGTGCCAGCAGCGCCCCTAACTATGGCTACACCTTC. This gives the protein CASSAPNYGYTF. The variable domain in full, with the rest retrieved from reference TRBV9 and TRBJ1-2, is DSGVTQTPKHLITATGQRVTLRCSPRSGDLSVYWYQQSLDQGLQFLIQYYNGEERAKGNILERFSAQQFPDLHSELNLSSLELGDSALYFCASSAPNYGYTFGSGTRLTVV.

The V call is TRBV27, the J call TRBJ1-2; TRBD1 matches 11 bases. CDR1 and CDR2 from the germline V gene are MNHEY and SMNVEV (reference sequence). CDR3 length equals 14 residues. V lost 7 bases to trimming and J lost 4 bases; unmatched junction nucleotides: 5. CDR3: CASTRTGGGYGYTF. The DNA for the CDR3 is TGTGCCAGCACCCGGACAGGGGGCGGCTATGGCTACACCTTC.

The chain carries TRBV6-2 or TRBV6-3 and TRBJ2-3, with 13 bases matching TRBD2. After removal of 10 bases from V and 0 bases from J, the junction contained 4 bases not matched to a gene. Germline CDR1 and CDR2: MNHEY and SVGEGT. This CDR3 is 15 amino acids long. The chain's CDR3 is CATRTSGRSTDTQYF. For the CDR3, the DNA is TGTGCCACAAGGACTAGCGGGAGAAGCACAGATACGCAGTATTTT.

The chain has TRBV25-1 and TRBJ2-5; no firm D call. This CDR3 region has 12 residues. Trimming took 8 bases from V and 3 from J, leaving 10 bases between them. Germline V gene lookup returns CDR1 MGHDK and CDR2 SYGVNS. CDR3 nucleotide sequence: TGTGCCAGCCGAGACACTGAAGAGACCCAGTACTTC. Amino acids: CASRDTEETQYF.

The chain uses TRBV20-1 and TRBJ1-6; 7 nucleotides line up with TRBD1. Per the germline V gene, CDR1 is DFQATT and CDR2 is SNEGSKA (reference sequence). V lost 3 bases to trimming and J lost 6 bases; unmatched junction nucleotides: 2. This CDR3 is 13 amino acids long. The CDR3 region is CSASGDSNSPLHF. For the CDR3, the DNA is TGCAGTGCTAGTGGGGACAGTAATTCACCCCTCCACTTT.

The rearrangement uses TRBV7-3 and TRBJ1-1, with 8 positions matching TRBD1. This CDR3 has 13 amino acids. V shed 6 bases and J 7 bases; nucleotides not matched to a gene: 7. Germline V CDR1 and CDR2: SGHTA, FQGTGA. This chain's CDR3 is CASSEQGGFEAFF. The CDR3 DNA reads TGTGCCAGCAGTGAACAGGGGGGGTTTGAAGCTTTCTTT.

The rearrangement joins TRBV4-3 to TRBJ1-2; maybe TRBD1 (5 bases). Trimming removed 1 base from V and 1 base from J, with 13 bases in between. The CDR3 contains 16 residues. Germline loops: CDR1 LGHNA, CDR2 YSLEER. The CDR3 region has the DNA TGCGCCAGCAGCCAAGTGGACGGGACCCTTAACTATGGCTACACCTTC. This encodes CASSQVDGTLNYGYTF.

J is TRBJ1-1 and V is TRBV29-1; a possible D gene is TRBD1 (5 bases). The CDR3 runs to 13 residues. Germline assignment: CDR1 SQVTM and CDR2 ANQGSEA. V was clipped by 3 bases and J by 0 bases, with 8 bases between them. The CDR3 region has the DNA TGCAGCGTTGAGAGGACACTGAACACTGAAGCTTTCTTT. This codes for CSVERTLNTEAFF.

The V call is TRBV5-1, the J call TRBJ2-5; TRBD1 matches 7 bases. The length of the CDR3 is 14 residues. V lost 4 bases, J lost 3 bases, and 6 bases stayed unmatched. Germline V CDR1 and CDR2: SGHRS, YFSETQ. The DNA for the CDR3 is TGCGCCAGCAGCCCGGGACAGCGAAAAGAGACCCAGTACTTC. Its protein is CASSPGQRKETQYF.

This chain uses TRBV5-6 with TRBJ2-7, with 9 bases matching TRBD1. The CDR3 is 15 residues long. Germline assignment: CDR1 SGHDT and CDR2 YYEEEE. With 4 bases clipped from V and 0 bases from J, the junction kept 5 bases outside the gene matches. CDR3 DNA sequence: TGTGCCAGCAGCCACCGGGACAGGGACTCCTACGAGCAGTACTTC. It encodes CASSHRDRDSYEQYF.

This sequence joins TRBV14 and TRBJ2-5; D gene ambiguous. Germline lookup yields CDR1 SGHDN and CDR2 FVKESK. V lost 4 bases, J lost 4 bases, and 7 bases lay in between. This CDR3 is 12 amino acids long. CDR3 residues: CASSLLLETQYF. CDR3 in DNA: TGTGCCAGCAGCCTCCTTCTAGAGACCCAGTACTTC. Full variable domain (missing parts from reference TRBV14 and TRBJ2-5): EAGVTQFPSHSVIEKGQTVTLRCDPISGHDNLYWYRRVMGKEIKFLLHFVKESKQDESGMPNNRFLAERTGGTYSTLKVQPAELEDSGVYFCASSLLLETQYFGPGTRLLVL.

The chain uses TRBV7-9 and TRBJ1-2; the D is unclear. The germline gives CDR1 SEHNR, CDR2 FQNEAQ (reference sequence). The CDR3 is 12 residues long. V dropped 1 base and J dropped 4 bases, with 4 bases sitting between them. Written as DNA, the CDR3 is TGTGCCAGCAGCTTAGAGCTCTATGGCTACACCTTC. It is translated as CASSLELYGYTF.

The V call is TRBV25-1, the J call TRBJ1-2; D may be TRBD1 (5 bases). Germline CDR1 reads MGHDK; CDR2 reads SYGVNS. V was clipped by 3 bases and J by 1 base, with 12 bases between them. CDR3 length: 15 residues. The CDR3: CASSDPLGGNYGYTF. As DNA, the CDR3 is TGTGCCAGCAGTGATCCGCTTGGGGGTAACTATGGCTACACCTTC.

The rearrangement links TRBV12-3 or TRBV12-4 to TRBJ1-5, with D perhaps matching TRBD1 (6 bases). V gave up 7 bases and J gave up 6 bases, with 10 bases separating them. CDR3 length: 12 residues. The CDR3 nucleotides read TGTGCCAGCACCCAGGGGAGTCAGCCCCAGCATTTT. This sequence encodes CASTQGSQPQHF.

The chain combines TRBV9 with TRBJ2-2; 11 bases align to TRBD2. After removal of 4 bases from V and 5 bases from J, the junction contained 4 bases not matched to a gene. CDR3 size: 15 residues. The germline V gene has CDR1 SGDLS and CDR2 YYNGEE. DNA of the CDR3: TGTGCCAGCAGCCGACTAGCGGGGTCGACCGGGGAGCTGTTTTTT. Its protein product is CASSRLAGSTGELFF. The full variable domain, rest sourced from reference TRBV9 and TRBJ2-2, is DSGVTQTPKHLITATGQRVTLRCSPRSGDLSVYWYQQSLDQGLQFLIQYYNGEERAKGNILERFSAQQFPDLHSELNLSSLELGDSALYFCASSRLAGSTGELFFGEGSRLTVL.

The rearrangement links TRBV5-1 to TRBJ2-6, with TRBD1 matching 7 bases. V lost 2 bases to trimming and J lost 0 bases; unmatched junction nucleotides: 8. The CDR3 consists of 18 residues. Germline loops: CDR1 SGHRS, CDR2 YFSETQ. The CDR3 DNA follows: TGCGCCAGCAGCTTTCGACAGGGCCCCCTCTCTGGGGCCAACGTCCTGACTTTC. This translates into CASSFRQGPLSGANVLTF.

V and J are TRBV3-1 and TRBJ2-7; 7 bases are shared with TRBD1. Per the germline V gene, CDR1 is LGHDT and CDR2 is YNNKEL (reference sequence). The CDR3 consists of 14 residues. The V gene end was trimmed by 5 bases and the J gene end by 7 bases; junction bases not matched to a gene: 11. The CDR3 region is CASSSTGTRGEQYF. The CDR3 DNA is TGTGCCAGCAGCTCGACAGGGACGAGGGGGGAGCAGTACTTC.

This chain joins TRBV20-1 and TRBJ2-1, with D possibly TRBD2 on 5 matching bases. V was shortened by 3 bases and J by 9 bases, with 12 bases between the two germline ends. Germline CDR1 is DFQATT and CDR2 is SNEGSKA (reference sequence). The CDR3 is 12 residues long. CDR3 region: CSASLRGTEQFF. The CDR3 DNA is TGCAGTGCTAGTCTACGGGGTACTGAGCAGTTCTTC.

The chain carries TRBV28 and TRBJ2-7; 7 bases fit TRBD1. With V trimmed by 7 bases and J by 6 bases, 9 bases remained unmatched. CDR1 and CDR2 (germline): MDHEN, SYDVKM. The CDR3 sequence is 13 residues long. The CDR3 reads CASTFNRGGEQYF. The CDR3 DNA reads as TGTGCCAGCACTTTCAACAGGGGCGGCGAGCAGTACTTC.

This chain uses TRBV20-1 with TRBJ2-1; D not certain. Germline lookup yields CDR1 DFQATT and CDR2 SNEGSKA (reference sequence). The V and J ends lost 5 bases and 4 bases respectively, with 21 bases between them. The CDR3 runs 16 residues. The CDR3 loop is CSASPSGRSLYNEQFF. CDR3 nucleotide sequence: TGCAGTGCTTCCCCTTCTGGTCGCTCTCTTTACAATGAGCAGTTCTTC.

The chain has TRBV20-1 and TRBJ1-6, with a tentative D call TRBD1 (5 bases). Germline loops: CDR1 DFQATT, CDR2 SNEGSKA (reference sequence). The CDR3 totals 16 residues. V lost 3 bases, J lost 6 bases, and 18 bases lay in between. CDR3 loop: CSASSTGGRANSPLHF. DNA for the CDR3: TGCAGTGCTAGTTCTACCGGGGGTAGGGCTAATTCACCCCTCCACTTT.

DNA of the CDR3: TGTGCCAGCTCCCCGAACAGGGGGCGCACAGATACGCAGTATTTT. This translates into CASSPNRGRTDTQYF. The gene calls are TRBV18 and TRBJ2-3, with TRBD1 identical over 9 bases. CDR1 and CDR2 from the germline V gene are KGHSH and LQKENI. The length of the CDR3 is 15 residues. J gave up 1 base and V 6 bases, and 5 bases lay outside the gene matches.

This chain connects TRBV9 to TRBJ2-3; a possible D gene is TRBD2 (6 bases). The CDR3 loop spans 14 amino acids. CDR1 and CDR2 from the germline V gene are SGDLS and YYNGEE. With 3 bases removed from V and 2 bases from J, the gap between germline ends came to 10 bases. In nucleotides, the CDR3 is TGTGCCAGCAGCGGGGGAGGTCTCACAGATACGCAGTATTTT. Encoded protein: CASSGGGLTDTQYF.